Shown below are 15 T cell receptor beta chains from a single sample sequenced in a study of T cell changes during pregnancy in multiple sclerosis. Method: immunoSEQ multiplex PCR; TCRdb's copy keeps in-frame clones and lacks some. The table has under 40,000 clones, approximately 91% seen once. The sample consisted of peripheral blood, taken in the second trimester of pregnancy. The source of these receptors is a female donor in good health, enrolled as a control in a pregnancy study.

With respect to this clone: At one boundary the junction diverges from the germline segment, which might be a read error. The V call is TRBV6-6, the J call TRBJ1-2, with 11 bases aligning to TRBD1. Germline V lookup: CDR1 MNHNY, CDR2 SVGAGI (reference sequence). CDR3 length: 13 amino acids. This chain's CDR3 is CASRGTGGYDYTF. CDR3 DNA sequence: TGTGCCAGCAGGGGGACAGGGGGTTATGACTACACCTTC.

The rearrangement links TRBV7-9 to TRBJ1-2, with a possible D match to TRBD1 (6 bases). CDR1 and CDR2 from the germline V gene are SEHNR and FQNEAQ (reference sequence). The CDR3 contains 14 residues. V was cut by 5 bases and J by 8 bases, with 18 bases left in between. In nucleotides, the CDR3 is TGTGCCAGCAGCCCGACGGGCAGGGGAATGGGCTACACCTTC. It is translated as CASSPTGRGMGYTF. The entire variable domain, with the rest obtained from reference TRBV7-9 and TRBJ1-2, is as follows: DTGVSQNPRHKITKRGQNVTFRCDPISEHNRLYWYRQTLGQGPEFLTYFQNEAQLEKSRLLSDRFSAERPKGSFSTLEIQRTEQGDSAMYLCASSPTGRGMGYTFGSGTRLTVV.

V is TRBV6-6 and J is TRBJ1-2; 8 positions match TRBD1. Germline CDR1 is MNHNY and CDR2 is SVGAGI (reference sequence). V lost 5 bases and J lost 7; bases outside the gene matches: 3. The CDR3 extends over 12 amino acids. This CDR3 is CASSPGQGGYTF. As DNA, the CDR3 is TGTGCCAGCAGTCCCGGACAGGGTGGCTACACCTTC.

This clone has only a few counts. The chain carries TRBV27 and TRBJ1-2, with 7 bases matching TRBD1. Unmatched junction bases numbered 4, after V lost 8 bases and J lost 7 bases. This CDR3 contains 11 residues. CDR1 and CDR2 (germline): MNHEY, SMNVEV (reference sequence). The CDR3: CASQGVAGYTF. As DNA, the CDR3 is TGTGCCAGCCAGGGGGTTGCTGGCTACACCTTC.

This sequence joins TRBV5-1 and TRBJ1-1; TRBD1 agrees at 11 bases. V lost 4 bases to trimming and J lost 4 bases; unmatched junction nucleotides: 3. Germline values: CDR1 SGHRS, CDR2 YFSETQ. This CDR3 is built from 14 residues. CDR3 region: CASSRDRGGTEAFF. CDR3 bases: TGCGCCAGCAGCCGGGACAGGGGGGGCACTGAAGCTTTCTTT.

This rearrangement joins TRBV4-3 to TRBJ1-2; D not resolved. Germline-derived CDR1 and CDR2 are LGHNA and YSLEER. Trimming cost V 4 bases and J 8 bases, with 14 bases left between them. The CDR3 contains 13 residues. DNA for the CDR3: TGCGCCAGCAGCCGAGATAGCGGTCGGGGCTACACCTTC. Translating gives CASSRDSGRGYTF.

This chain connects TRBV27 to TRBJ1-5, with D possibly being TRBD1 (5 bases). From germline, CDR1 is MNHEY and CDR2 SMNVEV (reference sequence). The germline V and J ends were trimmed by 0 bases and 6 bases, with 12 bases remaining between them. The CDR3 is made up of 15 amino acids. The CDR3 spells CASSLSPGLGQPQHF. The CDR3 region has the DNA TGTGCCAGCAGTTTATCTCCAGGGCTCGGTCAGCCCCAGCATTTT.

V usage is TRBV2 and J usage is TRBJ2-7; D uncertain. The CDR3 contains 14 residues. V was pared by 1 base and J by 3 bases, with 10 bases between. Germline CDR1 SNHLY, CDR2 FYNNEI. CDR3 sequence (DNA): TGTGCCAGCAGTGAAGGGCACCTCTTCTACGAGCAGTACTTC. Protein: CASSEGHLFYEQYF.

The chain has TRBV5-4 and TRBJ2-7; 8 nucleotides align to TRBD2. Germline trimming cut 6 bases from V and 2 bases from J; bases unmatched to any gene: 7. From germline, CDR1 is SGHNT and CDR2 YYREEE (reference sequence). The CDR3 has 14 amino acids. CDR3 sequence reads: CASTREGGAYEQYF. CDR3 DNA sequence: TGTGCCAGCACCCGGGAGGGAGGAGCCTACGAGCAGTACTTC.

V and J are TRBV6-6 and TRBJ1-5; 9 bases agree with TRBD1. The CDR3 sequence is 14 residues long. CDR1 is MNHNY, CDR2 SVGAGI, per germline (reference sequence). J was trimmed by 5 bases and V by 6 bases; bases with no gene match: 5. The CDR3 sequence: CASRHRGRDQPQHF. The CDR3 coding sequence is TGTGCCAGCAGACACAGGGGGCGCGATCAGCCCCAGCATTTT.

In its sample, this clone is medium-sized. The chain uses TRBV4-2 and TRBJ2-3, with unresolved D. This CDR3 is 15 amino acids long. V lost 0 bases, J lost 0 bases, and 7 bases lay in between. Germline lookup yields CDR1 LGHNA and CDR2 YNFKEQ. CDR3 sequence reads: CASSQEYGSTDTQYF. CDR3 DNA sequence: TGTGCCAGCAGCCAAGAGTACGGGAGCACAGATACGCAGTATTTT.

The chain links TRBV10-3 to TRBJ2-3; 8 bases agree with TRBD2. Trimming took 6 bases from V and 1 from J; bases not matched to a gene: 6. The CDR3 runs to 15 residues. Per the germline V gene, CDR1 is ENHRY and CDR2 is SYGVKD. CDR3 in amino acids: CAISQAGEGTDTQYF. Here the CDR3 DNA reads TGTGCCATCAGCCAAGCGGGAGAGGGCACAGATACGCAGTATTTT.

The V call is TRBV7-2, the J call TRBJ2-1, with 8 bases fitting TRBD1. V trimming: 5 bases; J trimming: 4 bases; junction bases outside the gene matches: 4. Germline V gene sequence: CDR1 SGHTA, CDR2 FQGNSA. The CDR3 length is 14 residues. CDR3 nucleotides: TGTGCCAGCAGCGAGGGACAGGCATACAATGAGCAGTTCTTC. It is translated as CASSEGQAYNEQFF.

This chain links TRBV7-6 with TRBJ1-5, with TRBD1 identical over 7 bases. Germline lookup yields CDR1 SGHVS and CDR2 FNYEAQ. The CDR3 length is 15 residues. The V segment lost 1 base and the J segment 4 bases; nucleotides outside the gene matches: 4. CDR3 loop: CASSLGQGPNQPQHF. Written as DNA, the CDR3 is TGTGCCAGCAGCTTAGGACAGGGCCCAAATCAGCCCCAGCATTTT.

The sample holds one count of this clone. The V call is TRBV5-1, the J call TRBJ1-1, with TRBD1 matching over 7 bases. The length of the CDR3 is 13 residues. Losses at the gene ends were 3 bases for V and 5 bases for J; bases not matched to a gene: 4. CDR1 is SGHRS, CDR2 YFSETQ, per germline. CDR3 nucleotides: TGCGCCAGCAGCTCGACAGGGAGGACTGAAGCTTTCTTT. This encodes CASSSTGRTEAFF.